Listed below are T cell receptor beta chains from one sample, sequenced in a study of cytomegalovirus exposure and HLA in healthy donors. Only in-frame clones appear in the TCRdb table, and some are missing; sequencing was by immunoSEQ multiplex PCR. The repertoire consists of 180,000 or so clones, with around 80% occurring once and the leading ten covering roughly 1.4%. The sequencing sample was made of PBMCs. Receptors originate from a man between 18 and 35 years old in good health and CMV-seronegative. CDR3s include the opening cysteine and the closing phenylalanine or tryptophan. A D gene is named only where the DNA matches it firmly. Clone size is shown for a subset of rows, as once, few, many or a class of expanded clone.

size	D	length	J	V	CDR3	DNA
few	NA	14	TRBJ2-5	TRBV5-6	CASSLTGSQETQYF	TGTGCCAGCAGCCTCACAGGGTCCCAAGAGACCCAGTACTTC
once	TRBD1	16	TRBJ2-7	TRBV7-6	CASSLSSWTGGYEQYF	TGTGCCAGCAGCTTATCATCTTGGACAGGAGGCTACGAGCAGTACTTC
NA	TRBD1	15	TRBJ2-7	TRBV6-5	CASSYSDRGVDEQYF	TGTGCCAGCAGTTACTCGGACAGGGGAGTGGACGAGCAGTACTTC
NA	NA	14	TRBJ2-7	TRBV6-5	CASSYFPGAYEQYF	TGTGCCAGCAGTTACTTTCCAGGCGCCTACGAGCAGTACTTC
NA	TRBD2	15	TRBJ2-1	TRBV10-3	CAISEESGRAGEQFF	TGTGCCATCAGTGAGGAAAGCGGGAGGGCCGGTGAGCAGTTCTTC
few	NA	16	TRBJ1-5	TRBV6-1	CASSEKVRQGGQPQHF	TGTGCCAGCAGTGAAAAGGTTCGGCAAGGCGGACAGCCCCAGCATTTT
NA	NA	13	TRBJ1-2	TRBV28	CASTRPPGHGYTF	TGTGCCAGCACCCGACCCCCAGGGCATGGCTACACCTTC
NA	NA	14	TRBJ2-1	TRBV5-1	CASSLAAGNNEQFF	TGCGCCAGCAGCTTGGCGGCAGGGAACAATGAGCAGTTCTTC
once	NA	15	TRBJ2-3	TRBV4-2	CASSHVTSKTDTQYF	TGTGCCAGCAGCCACGTTACTAGTAAAACAGATACGCAGTATTTT
NA	NA	13	TRBJ2-7	TRBV7-9	CASRDSSYVEQYF	TGTGCCAGCAGGGACAGCTCCTACGTTGAGCAGTACTTC
NA	NA	13	TRBJ1-2	TRBV2	CASSEQINYGYTF	TGTGCCAGCAGTGAACAGATTAACTATGGCTACACCTTC
few	TRBD1	16	TRBJ1-1	TRBV4-2	CASSQEPHRGSTEAFF	TGTGCCAGCAGCCAAGAACCCCACAGGGGCAGCACTGAAGCTTTCTTT
NA	TRBD2	18	TRBJ2-6	TRBV4-3	CASSHTSGGLSGANVLTF	TGCGCCAGCAGCCATACTAGCGGGGGGCTCTCTGGGGCCAACGTCCTGACTTTC
NA	TRBD1	14	TRBJ2-7	TRBV7-8	CASSLGQGIYEQYF	TGTGCCAGCAGCTTAGGACAGGGCATCTACGAGCAGTACTTC
few	TRBD1	16	TRBJ1-1	TRBV7-2	CASSLAGTAINTEAFF	TGTGCCAGCAGCTTAGCCGGGACAGCGATCAACACTGAAGCTTTCTTT
NA	NA	13	TRBJ1-2	TRBV29-1	CSVVHGTGGRYTF	TGCAGCGTTGTTCACGGGACCGGGGGGAGGTACACCTTC
few	NA	16	TRBJ2-3	TRBV4-2	CASSQDLADRTDTQYF	TGTGCCAGCAGCCAGGACCTAGCCGACAGGACAGATACGCAGTATTTT
NA	NA	14	TRBJ2-5	TRBV18	CASSPRNAEETQYF	TGTGCCAGCTCACCACGCAACGCGGAAGAGACCCAGTACTTC
NA	TRBD1	16	TRBJ2-1	TRBV6-5	CASSYSGTGVGNEQFF	TGTGCCAGCAGTTACTCGGGGACAGGCGTTGGGAATGAGCAGTTCTTC
NA	TRBD2	16	TRBJ2-3	TRBV4-2	CASSQEGAGDPDTQYF	TGTGCCAGCAGCCAAGAGGGAGCGGGAGACCCAGATACGCAGTATTTT
NA	TRBD1	13	TRBJ1-2	TRBV9	CASNGQGIYGYTF	TGTGCCAGCAACGGACAGGGGATCTATGGCTACACCTTC
NA	NA	14	TRBJ1-2	TRBV11-2	CASSLDTSGYGYTF	TGTGCCAGCAGCTTAGATACCAGCGGGTATGGCTACACCTTC
NA	NA	10	TRBJ1-1	TRBV7-9	CASSREFPFF	TGTGCCAGCAGCCGCGAGTTCCCTTTCTTT
NA	TRBD1	15	TRBJ2-5	TRBV6-1	CASLAGTGGWETQYF	TGTGCCAGCCTTGCCGGGACAGGGGGTTGGGAGACCCAGTACTTC
NA	NA	14	TRBJ2-1	TRBV6-5	CASRSYGPYNEQFF	TGTGCCAGCAGATCTTATGGCCCCTACAATGAGCAGTTCTTC
NA	TRBD1	15	TRBJ2-1	TRBV7-2	CASSLLTGGSGEQFF	TGTGCCAGCAGCCTGCTGACAGGGGGTTCAGGTGAGCAGTTCTTC
NA	NA	15	TRBJ2-3	TRBV5-1	CASSLPRTGTDTQYF	TGCGCCAGCAGCCTACCCAGGACAGGCACAGATACGCAGTATTTT
NA	NA	14	TRBJ2-3	TRBV29-1	CSVDGTHSTDTQYF	TGCAGCGTTGACGGGACACATAGCACAGATACGCAGTATTTT
NA	NA	14	TRBJ1-2	TRBV6-1	CASSEVGSHYGYTF	TGTGCCAGCAGTGAAGTGGGCAGCCACTATGGCTACACCTTC
NA	NA	21	TRBJ2-7	TRBV30	CAWRKGVSVTWRGGAAYEQYF	TGTGCCTGGAGAAAGGGTGTTAGTGTTACTTGGAGGGGCGGGGCCGCCTACGAGCAGTACTTC
NA	NA	17	TRBJ2-5	TRBV7-3	CASSLDRKRGPQETQYF	TGTGCCAGCAGCTTGGACAGGAAGCGGGGGCCCCAAGAGACCCAGTACTTC
NA	TRBD2	16	TRBJ2-3	TRBV5-1	CASSLLASGTQDTQYF	TGCGCCAGCAGCTTGTTGGCTAGCGGGACACAAGATACGCAGTATTTT
NA	TRBD2	16	TRBJ2-2	TRBV9	CASSPSGGGADGELFF	TGTGCCAGCAGCCCTTCAGGCGGGGGGGCGGACGGGGAGCTGTTTTTT